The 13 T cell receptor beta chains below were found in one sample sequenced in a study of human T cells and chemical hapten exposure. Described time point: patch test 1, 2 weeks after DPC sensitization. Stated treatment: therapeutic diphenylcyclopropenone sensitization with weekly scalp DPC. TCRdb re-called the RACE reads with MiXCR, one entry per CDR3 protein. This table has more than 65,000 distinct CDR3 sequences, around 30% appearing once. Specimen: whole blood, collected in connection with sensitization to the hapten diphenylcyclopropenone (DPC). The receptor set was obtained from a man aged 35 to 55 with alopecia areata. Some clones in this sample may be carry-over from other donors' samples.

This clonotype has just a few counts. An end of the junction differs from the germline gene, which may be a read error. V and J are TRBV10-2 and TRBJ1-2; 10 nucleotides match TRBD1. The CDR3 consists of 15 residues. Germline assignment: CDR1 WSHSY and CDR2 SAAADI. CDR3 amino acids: CASRESGQGNYGYTF. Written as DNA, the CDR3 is TGCGCCAGCAGAGAGTCGGGACAGGGGAACTATGGCTACACCTTC.

The DNA for the CDR3 is TGCGCCAGCAGTCAATCCCCCTCGGACAAGAGCAATCAGCCCCAGCATTTT. Its protein product is CASSQSPSDKSNQPQHF. J is TRBJ1-5 and V is TRBV23-1; a weak D match, TRBD1 (5 bases). TRBV23-1 is flagged as an ORF with uncertain function. V gave up 0 bases and J gave up 1 base, with 13 bases separating them. The CDR3 runs to 17 residues.

This CDR3 reads CASSQDEGQLFF. The CDR3 DNA reads TGTGCCAGCAGCCAAGATGAGGGTCAACTGTTTTTT. This chain joins TRBV4-2 and TRBJ1-4; no reliable D call. Germline loops: CDR1 LGHNA, CDR2 YNFKEQ. The CDR3 has 12 amino acids. Trimming removed 0 bases from V and 12 bases from J, with 8 bases in between.

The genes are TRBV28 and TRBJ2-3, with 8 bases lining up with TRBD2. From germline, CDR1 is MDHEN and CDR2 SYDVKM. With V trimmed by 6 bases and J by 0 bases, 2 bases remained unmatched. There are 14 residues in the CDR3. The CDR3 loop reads CASRSGGSTDTQYF. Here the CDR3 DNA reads TGTGCCAGCAGAAGCGGGGGTAGCACAGATACGCAGTATTTT. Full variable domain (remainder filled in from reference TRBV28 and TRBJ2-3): DVKVTQSSRYLVKRTGEKVFLECVQDMDHENMFWYRQDPGLGLRLIYFSYDVKMKEKGDIPEGYSVSREKKERFSLILESASTNQTSMYLCASRSGGSTDTQYFGPGTRLTVL.

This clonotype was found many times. The CDR3 DNA sequence: TGCGCCAGCAGCTTGGTCCCTAGCAGCGATACGCAGTATTTT. Its translation is CASSLVPSSDTQYF. This chain links TRBV5-1 with TRBJ2-3; D may be TRBD2 (5 bases). The CDR3 loop spans 14 amino acids. CDR1 and CDR2 from the germline V gene are SGHRS and YFSETQ. Trimming removed 0 bases from V and 6 bases from J, with 11 bases in between.

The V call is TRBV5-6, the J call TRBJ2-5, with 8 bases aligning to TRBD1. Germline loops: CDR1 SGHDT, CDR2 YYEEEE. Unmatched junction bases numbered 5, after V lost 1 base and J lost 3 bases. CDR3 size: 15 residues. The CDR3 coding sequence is TGTGCCAGCAGCTTGTTAGCGGACAGGGAAGAGACCCAGTACTTC. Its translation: CASSLLADREETQYF.

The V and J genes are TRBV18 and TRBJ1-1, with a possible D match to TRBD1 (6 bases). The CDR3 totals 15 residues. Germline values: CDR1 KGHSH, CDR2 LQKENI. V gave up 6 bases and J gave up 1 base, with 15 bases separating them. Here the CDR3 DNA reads TGTGCCAGCTCCCTCAGGACAGAGAGGAACACTGAAGCTTTCTTT. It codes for CASSLRTERNTEAFF.

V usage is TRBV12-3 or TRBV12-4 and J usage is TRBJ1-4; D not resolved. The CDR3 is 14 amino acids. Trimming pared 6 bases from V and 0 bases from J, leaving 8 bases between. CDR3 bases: TGTGCCAGCAGGGAGGGCTCAACTAATGAAAAACTGTTTTTT. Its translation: CASREGSTNEKLFF.

As DNA, the CDR3 is TGTGCCAGCAGCTCACCTCCCTACGAGCAGTACTTC. This sequence encodes CASSSPPYEQYF. This sequence joins TRBV7-8 and TRBJ2-7; D ambiguous. Germline V gene lookup returns CDR1 SGHVS and CDR2 FQNEAQ. V lost 4 bases and J lost 2, with 6 bases in between. The CDR3 is 12 amino acids.

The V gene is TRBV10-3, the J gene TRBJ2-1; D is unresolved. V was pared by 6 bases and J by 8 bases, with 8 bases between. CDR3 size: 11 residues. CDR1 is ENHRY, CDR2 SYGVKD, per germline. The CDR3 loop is CAISLEDEQFF. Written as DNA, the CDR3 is TGTGCCATCAGCCTAGAGGATGAGCAGTTCTTC.

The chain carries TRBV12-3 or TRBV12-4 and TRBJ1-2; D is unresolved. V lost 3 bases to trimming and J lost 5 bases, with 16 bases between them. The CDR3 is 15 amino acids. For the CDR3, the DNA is TGTGCCAGCAGTTTTGGGCTACGGGGAGGGTATGGCTACACCTTC. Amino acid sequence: CASSFGLRGGYGYTF.

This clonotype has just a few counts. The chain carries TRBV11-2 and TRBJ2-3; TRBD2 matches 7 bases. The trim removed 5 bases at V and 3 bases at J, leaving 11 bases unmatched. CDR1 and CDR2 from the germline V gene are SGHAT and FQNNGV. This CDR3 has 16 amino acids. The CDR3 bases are TGTGCCAGCAGCCCCCGCCCGGGAGGTTCGACAGATACGCAGTATTTT. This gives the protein CASSPRPGGSTDTQYF.

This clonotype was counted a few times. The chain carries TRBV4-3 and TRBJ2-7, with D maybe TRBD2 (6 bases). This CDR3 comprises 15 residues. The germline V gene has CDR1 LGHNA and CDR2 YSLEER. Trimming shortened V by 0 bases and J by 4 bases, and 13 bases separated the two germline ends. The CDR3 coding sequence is TGCGCCAGCAGCCAAGACTGGTCCGGGACTTACGAGCAGTACTTC. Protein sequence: CASSQDWSGTYEQYF.